These T cell receptor beta chains were read from a single sample in a study of shared clonotypes between healthy human individuals. Some clones are missing from TCRdb's copy, which holds only in-frame ones; the method was immunoSEQ multiplex PCR. The sample includes a few hundred thousand clones, approximately 97% of them seen just once. Sequencing input: naive CD4+ T cells sorted from blood. These TCRs come from a woman aged 30 to 39 in good health. Both conserved end residues are part of each CDR3. D genes are given only for firm matches. Size tells how often a clone was seen (once, few, many) or the class of an expanded clone, and some rows leave it out.

TRBV28	.	.	TRBJ1-5	11	TGTGCCAGCAGTTTGGGTCAGCCCCAGCATTTT	CASSLGQPQHF
TRBV5-5	.	.	TRBJ1-1	16	TGTGCCAGCAGCTTGGCGGGGGGGCCGGGATACACTGAAGCTTTCTTT	CASSLAGGPGYTEAFF
TRBV19	TRBD1	.	TRBJ2-1	16	TGTGCCAGTAGTCCCCGGGACAGGGGGCCCTACAATGAGCAGTTCTTC	CASSPRDRGPYNEQFF
TRBV6-5	.	.	TRBJ2-1	15	TGTGCCAGCAGTTACCACGGGAATCATGTGGATGAGCAGTTCTTC	CASSYHGNHVDEQFF
TRBV29-1	.	.	TRBJ2-5	15	TGCAGCGTTCCCTCGGGCAGGTCATCCCAAGAGACCCAGTACTTC	CSVPSGRSSQETQYF
TRBV5-1	.	.	TRBJ2-3	15	TGCGCCAGCAGTCGGTGGACAACTAGCACAGATACGCAGTATTTT	CASSRWTTSTDTQYF
TRBV28	TRBD1	.	TRBJ1-2	14	TGTGCCAGCAGTCGACAGGGAACAATCTATGGCTACACCTTC	CASSRQGTIYGYTF
TRBV19	TRBD1	.	TRBJ2-2	14	TGTGCCAGTAGTCCCCCAGGGGGCACCGGGGAGCTGTTTTTT	CASSPPGGTGELFF
TRBV11-2	.	.	TRBJ2-3	13	TGTGCCAGCAGCTTAAAAGGGGAAGATACGCAGTATTTT	CASSLKGEDTQYF
TRBV7-9	.	.	TRBJ2-7	15	TGTGCCAGCAGTTTTGGACCCGCCCCTTCCTACGAGCAGTACTTC	CASSFGPAPSYEQYF
TRBV27	.	.	TRBJ2-7	16	TGTGCCAGCAGTTTTAGGACGAGCGGAAGATCCTACGAGCAGTACTTC	CASSFRTSGRSYEQYF
TRBV2	.	.	TRBJ2-3	13	TGTGCCAGCAGTGAGACGAGGGCAGATACGCAGTATTTT	CASSETRADTQYF
TRBV14	TRBD2	.	TRBJ2-3	17	TGTGCCAGCAGCCAAGATTGGGGGAAACTAGCGGGAGTTACGCAGTATTTT	CASSQDWGKLAGVTQYF
TRBV11-2	TRBD1	.	TRBJ2-5	15	TGTGCCAGCAGCTTAAGTCAGGGGGCGTGGGAGACCCAGTACTTC	CASSLSQGAWETQYF
TRBV6-7	.	.	TRBJ2-2	17	TGTGCCAGCAGTTACTCCTCCTGGGACCCGAACACCGGGGAGCTGTTTTTT	CASSYSSWDPNTGELFF
TRBV28	TRBD2	.	TRBJ2-7	15	TGTGCCAGCAGCTATAACAGACTAGCCCACTACGAGCAGTACTTC	CASSYNRLAHYEQYF
TRBV6-1	.	.	TRBJ1-5	15	TGTGCCAGCAGTGTAGTTTTGGGGGGGGACCAGCCCCAGCATTTT	CASSVVLGGDQPQHF
TRBV5-6	.	.	TRBJ1-2	13	TGTGCCAGCAGCTTCCCGGGTTTGGGTGGCTACACCTTC	CASSFPGLGGYTF
TRBV27	.	.	TRBJ2-2	14	TGTGCCAGCAAGAGGAGCTGGAACACCGGGGAGCTGTTTTTT	CASKRSWNTGELFF
TRBV11-2	.	.	TRBJ1-2	14	TGTGCCAGCAGCTTAGATTTAGACGGGCCTGGCTACACCTTC	CASSLDLDGPGYTF
TRBV28	TRBD1	.	TRBJ2-2	21	TGTGCCAGCAGTTTAGTCAAGGGGACAGGGGGAAAAAGCGCGAACACCGGGGAGCTGTTTTTT	CASSLVKGTGGKSANTGELFF
TRBV28	.	.	TRBJ1-5	15	TGTGCCAGCAGTTTTTCGGGAGGTCGCAATCAGCCTCAGCATTTT	CASSFSGGRNQPQHF
TRBV27	TRBD1	.	TRBJ2-1	19	TGTGCCAGCAGTTTGGGAGACAGGGGGGGTTTAGGGACCTACAATGAGCAGTTCTTC	CASSLGDRGGLGTYNEQFF
TRBV27	.	.	TRBJ1-3	16	TGTGCCAGCAGTTTGGTGGGCGGAATCTCTGGAAACACCATATATTTT	CASSLVGGISGNTIYF
TRBV2	TRBD1	.	TRBJ1-5	12	TGTGCCAGTCAGGGGGTGGACCAGCCCCAGCATTTT	CASQGVDQPQHF
TRBV2	.	.	TRBJ1-3	14	TGTGCCAGCAAGGGTGTTAGCTCTGGAAACACCATATATTTT	CASKGVSSGNTIYF
TRBV11-2	TRBD1	.	TRBJ1-1	15	TGTGCCAGCAGCTCCTACAGGGGGCGGGTCACTGAAGCTTTCTTT	CASSSYRGRVTEAFF
TRBV5-4	TRBD2	.	TRBJ2-1	20	TGTGCCAGCAGCTTTCCTAGCGGGATCGTACAAGCAGTTGGCTACAATGAGCAGTTCTTC	CASSFPSGIVQAVGYNEQFF
TRBV5-1	.	.	TRBJ2-7	14	TGCGCCAGCAGCTTCGGGCAGGGCCCCTACGAGCAGTACTTC	CASSFGQGPYEQYF
TRBV5-1	.	.	TRBJ2-2	15	TGCGCCAGCAGCCTCGCGGTCGGGAACACCGGGGAGCTGTTTTTT	CASSLAVGNTGELFF
TRBV10-1	.	.	TRBJ2-7	13	TGCGCCAGCAGTGAAGGAGGCGGCTACGAGCAGTACTTC	CASSEGGGYEQYF
TRBV5-1	TRBD1	.	TRBJ1-1	14	TGCGCCAGCAGATTACGGACAGGGCGAACTGAAGCTTTCTTT	CASRLRTGRTEAFF
TRBV28	.	once	TRBJ2-7	16	TGTGCCAGCAATATATGGCGGGGTGCAGGGCTGGGCGAGCAGTACTTC	CASNIWRGAGLGEQYF
TRBV6-5	TRBD2	.	TRBJ2-7	15	TGTGCCAGCAGATCGCTAGCGGGAGACGAATACGAGCAGTACTTC	CASRSLAGDEYEQYF
TRBV29-1	.	.	TRBJ2-7	11	TGCAGCGTCGAGAAGGCCTACGAGCAGTACTTC	CSVEKAYEQYF
TRBV11-1	TRBD1	.	TRBJ2-4	13	TGTGCCAGCAGCTTAACAGGGGAAAACATTCAGTACTTC	CASSLTGENIQYF